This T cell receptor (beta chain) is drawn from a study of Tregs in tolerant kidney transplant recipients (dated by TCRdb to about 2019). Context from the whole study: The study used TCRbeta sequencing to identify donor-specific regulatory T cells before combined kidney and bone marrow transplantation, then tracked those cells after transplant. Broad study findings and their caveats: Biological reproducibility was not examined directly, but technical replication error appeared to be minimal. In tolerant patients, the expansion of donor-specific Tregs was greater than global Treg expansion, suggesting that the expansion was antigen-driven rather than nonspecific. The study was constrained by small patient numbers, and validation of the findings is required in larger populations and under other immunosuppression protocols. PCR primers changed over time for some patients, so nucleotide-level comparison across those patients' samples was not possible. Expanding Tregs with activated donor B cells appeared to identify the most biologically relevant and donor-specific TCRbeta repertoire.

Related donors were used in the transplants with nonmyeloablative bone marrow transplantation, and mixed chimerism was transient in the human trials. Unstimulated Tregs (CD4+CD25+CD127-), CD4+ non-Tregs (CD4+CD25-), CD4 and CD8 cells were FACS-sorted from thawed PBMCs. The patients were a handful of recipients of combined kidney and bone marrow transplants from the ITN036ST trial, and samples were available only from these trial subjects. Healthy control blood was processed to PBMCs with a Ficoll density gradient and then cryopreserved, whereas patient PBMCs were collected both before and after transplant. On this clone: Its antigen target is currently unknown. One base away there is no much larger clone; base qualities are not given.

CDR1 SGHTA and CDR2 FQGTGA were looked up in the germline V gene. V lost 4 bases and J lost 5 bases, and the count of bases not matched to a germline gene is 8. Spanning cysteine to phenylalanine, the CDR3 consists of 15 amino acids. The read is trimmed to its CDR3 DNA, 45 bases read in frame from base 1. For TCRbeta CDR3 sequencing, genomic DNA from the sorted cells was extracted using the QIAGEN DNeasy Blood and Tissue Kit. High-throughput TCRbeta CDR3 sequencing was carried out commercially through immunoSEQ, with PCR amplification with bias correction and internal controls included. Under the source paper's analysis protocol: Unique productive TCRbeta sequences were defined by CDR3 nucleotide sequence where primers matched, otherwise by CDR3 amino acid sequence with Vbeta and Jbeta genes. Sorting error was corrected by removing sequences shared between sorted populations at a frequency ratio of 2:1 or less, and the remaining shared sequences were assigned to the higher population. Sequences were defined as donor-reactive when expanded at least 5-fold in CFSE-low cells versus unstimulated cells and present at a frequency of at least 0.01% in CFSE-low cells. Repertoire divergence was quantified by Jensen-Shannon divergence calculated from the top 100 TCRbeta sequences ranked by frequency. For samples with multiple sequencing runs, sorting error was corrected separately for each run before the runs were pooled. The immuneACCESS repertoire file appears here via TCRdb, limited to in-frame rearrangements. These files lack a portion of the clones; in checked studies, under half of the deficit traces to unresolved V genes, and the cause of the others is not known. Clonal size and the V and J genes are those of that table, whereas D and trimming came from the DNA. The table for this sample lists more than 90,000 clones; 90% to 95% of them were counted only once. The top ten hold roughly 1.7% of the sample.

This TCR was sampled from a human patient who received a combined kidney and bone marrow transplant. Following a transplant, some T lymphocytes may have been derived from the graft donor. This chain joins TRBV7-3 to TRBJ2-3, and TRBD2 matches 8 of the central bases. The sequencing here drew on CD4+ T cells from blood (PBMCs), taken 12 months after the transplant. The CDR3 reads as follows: CASSSMGLDIDTQYF. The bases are TGTGCCAGCAGCTCCATGGGACTAGATATAGATACGCAGTATTTT.